This T cell receptor (beta chain) derives from a study of T-cell reconstitution after alpha-beta-depleted transplantation in children. This CDR3 has 13 amino acids. CDR1 is DFQATT and CDR2 is SNEGSKA in the germline V gene (reference sequence). V was clipped by 6 bases and J by 6 bases; unmatched bases: 7. This clonotype was seen many times. Molecular barcoding with unique molecular identifiers was used for the TCRbeta library. A single record per CDR3 protein comes from TCRdb applying MiXCR to the PCR reads. This sample has about 610,000 distinct CDR3 sequences, with over 9.5% found just once. The sequenced sample was PBMCs from the stem cell graft donor, obtained from the stem cell graft. The chain is built from TRBV20-1 and TRBJ2-5, with 10 bases lining up with TRBD1. This receptor was identified in a human donor who donated a stem cell graft to a child with acute myeloid leukemia. CDR3 DNA: TGCAGTGCCCAAGGACAGGGGGTTAAGACCCAGTACTTC. The encoded protein is CSAQGQGVKTQYF.